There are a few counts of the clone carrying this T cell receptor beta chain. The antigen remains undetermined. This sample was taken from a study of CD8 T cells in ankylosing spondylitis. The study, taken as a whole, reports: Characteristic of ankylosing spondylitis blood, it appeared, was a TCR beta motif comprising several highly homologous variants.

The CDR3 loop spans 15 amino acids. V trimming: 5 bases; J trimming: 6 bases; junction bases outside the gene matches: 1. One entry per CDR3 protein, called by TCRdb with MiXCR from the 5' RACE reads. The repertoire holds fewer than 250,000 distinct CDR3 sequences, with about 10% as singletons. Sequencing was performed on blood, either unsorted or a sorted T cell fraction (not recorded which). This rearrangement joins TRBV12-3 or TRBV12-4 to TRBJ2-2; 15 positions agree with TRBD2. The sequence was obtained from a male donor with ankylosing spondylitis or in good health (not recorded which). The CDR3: CASSRTSGGAGELFF. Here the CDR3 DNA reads TGTGCCAGCAGTCGGACTAGCGGGGGGGCCGGGGAGCTGTTTTTT.